This entry lists 2 T cell receptor beta chains sequenced from one sample in a study of cytomegalovirus exposure and HLA in healthy donors. 60 Vbeta and 13 Jbeta primers were used in PCR. TCRdb keeps only in-frame clones here, not all; method: immunoSEQ multiplex PCR. Of roughly 200,000 clones listed, roughly 91% were seen once; the top ten hold around 1%. The sequencing input was PBMCs. These receptors all come from a woman aged 18-35 years in good health and CMV-seronegative.

V and J are TRBV6-5 and TRBJ2-3, with TRBD2 matching 9 bases. From germline, CDR1 is MNHEY and CDR2 SVGAGI. The CDR3 sequence is 14 residues long. V was pared by 3 bases and J by 4 bases, with 2 bases of the junction left unmatched. The CDR3 coding sequence is TGTGCCAGCAGTTATAAGCGGGAGGCAGATACGCAGTATTTT. Its translation is CASSYKREADTQYF.

The gene calls are TRBV10-2 and TRBJ1-1, with D unresolved. The ends were cut back, 8 bases at V and 2 bases at J, with 18 bases in the middle. Per the germline V gene, CDR1 is WSHSY and CDR2 is SAAADI. The length of the CDR3 is 15 residues. As DNA, the CDR3 is TGCGCCAGCGGAGGAGGGAAAGGGATAAACACTGAAGCTTTCTTT. It encodes CASGGGKGINTEAFF.